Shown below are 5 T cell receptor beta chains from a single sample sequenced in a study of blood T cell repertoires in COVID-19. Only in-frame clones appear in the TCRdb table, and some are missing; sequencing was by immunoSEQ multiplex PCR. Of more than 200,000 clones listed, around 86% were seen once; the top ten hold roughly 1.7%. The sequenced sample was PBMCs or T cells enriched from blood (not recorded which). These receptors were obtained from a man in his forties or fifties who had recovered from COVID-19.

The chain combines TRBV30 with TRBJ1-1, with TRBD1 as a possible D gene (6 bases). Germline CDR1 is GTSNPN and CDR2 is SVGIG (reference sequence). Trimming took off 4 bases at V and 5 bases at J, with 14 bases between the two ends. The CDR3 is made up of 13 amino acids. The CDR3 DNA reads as TGTGCCTGGACTGACAGGTGGGGGACTGAAGCTTTCTTT. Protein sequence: CAWTDRWGTEAFF.

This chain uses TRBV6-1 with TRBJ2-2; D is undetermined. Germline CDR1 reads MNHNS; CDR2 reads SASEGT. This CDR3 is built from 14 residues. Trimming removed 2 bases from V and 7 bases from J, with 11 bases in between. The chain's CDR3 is CASSEFPLYGELFF. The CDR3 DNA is TGTGCCAGCAGTGAATTCCCGCTATACGGGGAGCTGTTTTTT.

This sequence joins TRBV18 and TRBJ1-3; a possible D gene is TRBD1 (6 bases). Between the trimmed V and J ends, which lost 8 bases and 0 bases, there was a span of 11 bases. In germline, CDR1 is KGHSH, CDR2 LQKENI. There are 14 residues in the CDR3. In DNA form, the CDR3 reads TGTGCCAGCGGAGGACAGTACTCTGGAAACACCATATATTTT. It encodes CASGGQYSGNTIYF.

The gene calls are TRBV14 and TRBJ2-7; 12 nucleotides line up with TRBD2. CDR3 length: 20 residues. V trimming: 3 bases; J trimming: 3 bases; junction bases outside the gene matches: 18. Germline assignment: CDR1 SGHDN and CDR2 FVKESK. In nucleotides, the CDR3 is TGTGCCAGCAGCCAGCTTGAGGGGGTAGGACTAGCGGGACGCCGCTACGAGCAGTACTTC. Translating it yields CASSQLEGVGLAGRRYEQYF.

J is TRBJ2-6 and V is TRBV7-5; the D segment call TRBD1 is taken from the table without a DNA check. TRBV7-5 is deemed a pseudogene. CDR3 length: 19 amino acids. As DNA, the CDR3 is TGTGTCAGAAGCCCGAAGGACAGGGGGCCCTCCACTGGGGCCAACGTCCTGACTTTC. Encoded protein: CVRSPKDRGPSTGANVLTF.